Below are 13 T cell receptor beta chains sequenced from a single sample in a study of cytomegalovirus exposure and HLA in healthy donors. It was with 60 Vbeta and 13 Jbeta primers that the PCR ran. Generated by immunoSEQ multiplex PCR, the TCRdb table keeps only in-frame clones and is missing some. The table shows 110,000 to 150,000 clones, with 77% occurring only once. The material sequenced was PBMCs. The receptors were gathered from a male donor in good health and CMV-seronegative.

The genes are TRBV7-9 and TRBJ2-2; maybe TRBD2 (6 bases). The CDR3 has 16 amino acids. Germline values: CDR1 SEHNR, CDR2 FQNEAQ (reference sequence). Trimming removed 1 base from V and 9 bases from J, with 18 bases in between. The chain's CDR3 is CASSLERASEARELFF. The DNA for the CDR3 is TGTGCCAGCAGCTTAGAGCGAGCTAGCGAGGCCAGGGAGCTGTTTTTT.

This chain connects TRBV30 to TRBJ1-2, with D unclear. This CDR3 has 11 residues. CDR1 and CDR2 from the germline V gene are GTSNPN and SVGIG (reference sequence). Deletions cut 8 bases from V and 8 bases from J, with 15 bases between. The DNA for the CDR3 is TGTGCCGGCATTACCCCGGAGGGCTACACCTTC. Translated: CAGITPEGYTF.

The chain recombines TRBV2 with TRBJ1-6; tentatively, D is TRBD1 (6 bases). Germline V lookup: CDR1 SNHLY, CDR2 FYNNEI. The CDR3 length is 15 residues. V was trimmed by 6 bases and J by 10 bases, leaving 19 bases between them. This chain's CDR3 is CASSPSNRDVSPLHF. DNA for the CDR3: TGTGCCAGCAGCCCATCGAACAGGGACGTGTCACCCCTCCACTTT.

CDR3 region: CASGSSGHQNTEAFF. CDR3 in DNA: TGCGCCAGCGGGTCTTCGGGACACCAGAACACTGAAGCTTTCTTT. V usage is TRBV5-1 and J usage is TRBJ1-1; maybe TRBD1 (6 bases). The CDR3 has 15 amino acids. The V gene lost 7 bases and the J gene lost 1 base, with 17 bases spanning the gap. In germline, CDR1 is SGHRS, CDR2 YFSETQ. Supplemented by reference TRBV5-1 and TRBJ1-1, the full variable domain reads KAGVTQTPRYLIKTRGQQVTLSCSPISGHRSVSWYQQTPGQGLQFLFEYFSETQRNKGNFPGRFSGRQFSNSRSEMNVSTLELGDSALYLCASGSSGHQNTEAFFGQGTRLTVV.

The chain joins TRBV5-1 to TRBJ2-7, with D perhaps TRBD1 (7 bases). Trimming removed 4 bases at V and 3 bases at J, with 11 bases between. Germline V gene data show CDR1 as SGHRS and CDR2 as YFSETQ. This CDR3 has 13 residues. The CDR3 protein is CASSGGDSYEQYF. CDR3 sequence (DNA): TGCGCCAGCAGCGGCGGGGACAGCTACGAGCAGTACTTC.

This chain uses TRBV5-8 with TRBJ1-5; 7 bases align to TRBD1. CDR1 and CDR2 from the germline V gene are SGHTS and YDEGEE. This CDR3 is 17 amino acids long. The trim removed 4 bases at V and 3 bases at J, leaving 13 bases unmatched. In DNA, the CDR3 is TGTGCCAGCAGCCCAATGACAGGGACAGTGGTCAATCAGCCCCAGCATTTT. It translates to CASSPMTGTVVNQPQHF.

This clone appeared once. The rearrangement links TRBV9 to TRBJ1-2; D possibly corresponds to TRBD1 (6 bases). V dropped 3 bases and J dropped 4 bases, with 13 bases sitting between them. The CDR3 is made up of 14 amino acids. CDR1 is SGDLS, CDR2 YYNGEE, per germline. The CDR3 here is CASSAGEWAYGYTF. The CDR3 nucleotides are TGTGCCAGCAGCGCAGGGGAGTGGGCCTATGGCTACACCTTC.

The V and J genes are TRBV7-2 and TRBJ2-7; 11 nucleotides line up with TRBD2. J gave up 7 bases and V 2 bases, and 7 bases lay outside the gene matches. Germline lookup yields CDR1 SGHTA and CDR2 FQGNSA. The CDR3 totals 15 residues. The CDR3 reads CASSLSPLAGVEQYF. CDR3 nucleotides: TGTGCCAGCAGCTTATCCCCACTAGCGGGGGTAGAGCAGTACTTC.

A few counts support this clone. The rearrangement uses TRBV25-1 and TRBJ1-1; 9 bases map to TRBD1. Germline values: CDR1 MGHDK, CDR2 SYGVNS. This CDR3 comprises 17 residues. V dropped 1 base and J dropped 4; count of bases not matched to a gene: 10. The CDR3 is CASSEWGHRGQGTEAFF. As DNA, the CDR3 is TGTGCCAGCAGTGAATGGGGACACAGGGGGCAAGGCACTGAAGCTTTCTTT.

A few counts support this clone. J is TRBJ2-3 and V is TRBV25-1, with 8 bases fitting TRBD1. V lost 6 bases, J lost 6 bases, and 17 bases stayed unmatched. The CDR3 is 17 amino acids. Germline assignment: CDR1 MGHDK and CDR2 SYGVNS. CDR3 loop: CASSRGGGRGPADTQYF. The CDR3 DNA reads TGTGCCAGCAGCCGGGGAGGTGGCAGGGGGCCTGCCGATACGCAGTATTTT.

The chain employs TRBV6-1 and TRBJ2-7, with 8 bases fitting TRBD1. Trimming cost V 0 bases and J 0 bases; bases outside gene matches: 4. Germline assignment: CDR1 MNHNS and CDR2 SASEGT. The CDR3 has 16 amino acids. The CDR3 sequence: CASSEANRGSSYEQYF. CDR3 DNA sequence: TGTGCCAGCAGTGAAGCGAACAGGGGGAGCTCCTACGAGCAGTACTTC.

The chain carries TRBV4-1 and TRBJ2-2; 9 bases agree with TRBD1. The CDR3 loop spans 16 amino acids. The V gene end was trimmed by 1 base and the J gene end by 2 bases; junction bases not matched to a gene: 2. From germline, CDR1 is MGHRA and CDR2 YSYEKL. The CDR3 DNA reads TGCGCCAGCAGCCAAGTGGGACAGGGAAACACCGGGGAGCTGTTTTTT. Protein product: CASSQVGQGNTGELFF.

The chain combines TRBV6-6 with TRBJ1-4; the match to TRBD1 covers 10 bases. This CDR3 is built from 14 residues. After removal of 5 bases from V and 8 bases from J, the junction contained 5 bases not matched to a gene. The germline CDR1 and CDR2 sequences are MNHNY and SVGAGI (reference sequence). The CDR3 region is CASSQGQGREKLFF. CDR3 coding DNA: TGTGCCAGCAGTCAGGGACAGGGGAGGGAAAAACTGTTTTTT.